This TCR beta chain emerged from a study of blood T cells in healthy people across ages (dated by TCRdb to between 2015 and 2016). Regarding the study in general: Template switching captured roughly one uniquely barcoded TCR beta cDNA molecule per two T cells in model experiments. Using deep sequencing normalized with unique cDNA molecular identifiers, the study measured how TCR beta repertoire diversity changes with age. Donors were grouped into four age groups: young (average 16 years), middle-aged (less than 40), aged (roughly 62) and long-lived (about 89). To avoid experimental bias, donors of different ages were randomly spread across the sequencing lanes. The study analyzed two additional independent replicas of 1 million unique cDNA reads from the same blood draw for two donors, one aged 18 to 29 and one aged 80 or older. The research as a whole found: Observed TCR beta diversity correlated strongly with the percentage of naive T cells measured by flow cytometry. Because profiling used bulk unsorted PBMCs, naive and antigen-experienced compartments could not be compared conclusively. The long-lived group showed more naive CD4+ T cells, fewer expanded clones and increased TCR diversity than the aged group, suggesting age selection. Observed TCR beta diversity per million T cells fell roughly linearly with age, and a significant reduction was already apparent by age approximately 41. The CMV infection status of donors was not known, potentially confounding age-related changes in expanded clonotypes. Estimates of total diversity based on one million sequenced T cells were considered lower bounds and underestimates.

Library creation used 5' RACE. The data were produced on an Illumina HiSeq 2500. A second roughly 6 to 11 cycle PCR used a sample-barcoded 5' primer and a J-beta primer mix. Each TCR beta cDNA molecule received a unique molecular identifier from a template-switch 5' adaptor carrying 12 random nucleotides. Each sample yielded at least 2.5 million CDR3-containing paired-end reads. First-strand cDNA synthesis was performed from all RNA using the Mint cDNA synthesis kit, with priming by a TRBC-specific oligonucleotide. Following uracil-DNA glycosylase treatment, all cDNA underwent a first 18-cycle PCR with the universal primers M1SS and BC2_uni_R. Per the authors' processing: Normalization of each sample was performed by random selection of 1 million high-quality reads, each carrying a distinct molecular identifier. Reads with shared molecular identifiers were discarded instead of being binned into consensus sequences. MiTCR, set to a Q25 quality threshold and the strictest error-elimination algorithm, was used for CDR3 identification, clonotype clustering and error correction. Lower-bound total TCR beta diversity was estimated with a nonparametric unseen species model using Euler transformation. The public reads were quality trimmed at Q25 with fastp and then assembled into clones with MiXCR by TCRdb, keeping productive beta chains. Every CDR3 protein is listed once, alongside the most common genes and DNA of its rows. The V and J calls come from TCRdb's annotation, not from the publication. The sample table shows 1.2 million to 1.5 million distinct CDR3 sequences, and around 55% are seen once. The ten largest account for 6.7% of the sample.

A remark on this clonotype: There is no known antigen for this receptor. Base qualities were left out, and no much larger clone turns up one base away.

Trimming leaves V shorter by 6 bases and J shorter by 5 bases, with the junction holding 10 bases beyond the gene matches. From the cysteine up to the phenylalanine, the CDR3 has a length of 15 residues. The kept DNA is CDR3 alone, 45 bases in frame from the first base. Taken from the germline V gene (reference sequence), the CDR1 and CDR2 loops are DFQATT and SNEGSKA. The donors were around 39 Caucasian individuals from Russia, aged 6 to 90 years, who were systemically healthy. Each donor gave 8 to 10 milliliters of peripheral blood, collected into EDTA-treated Vacutainer tubes. Ficoll-Paque density-gradient centrifugation was used to isolate PBMCs, with at least 6.5 million per sample. Trizol reagent was used to extract total RNA from the PBMCs, yielding at least 6 micrograms per sample. The percentages of naive CD45RAhigh/CD27high T cells were determined by flow cytometry on a PBMC aliquot from every donor.

The V gene is TRBV20-1 and the J gene is TRBJ2-5, and 12 junctional nucleotides match TRBD2. The specimen was blood. This clonotype was sampled from a man aged 18 to 35 in good health. The CDR3 amino acid sequence is: CSARLLAGGRETQYF. The nucleotide sequence is TGCAGTGCCCGTTTACTAGCGGGGGGTCGGGAGACCCAGTACTTC.